What follows are 15 T cell receptor beta chains derived from one specimen sequenced in a study of cytomegalovirus exposure and HLA in healthy donors. Amplification used 60 Vbeta primers and 13 Jbeta primers. Profiled with immunoSEQ multiplex PCR; TCRdb holds only in-frame clones, not every one. Seen here are around 170,000 clones, around 77% observed once, and the top ten hold over 2%. Sequenced material: PBMCs. These receptors originate from a man between 60 and 75 years old in good health and CMV-seronegative.

The rearrangement joins TRBV19 to TRBJ2-1; TRBD1 agrees at 8 bases. Germline trimming cut 5 bases from V and 6 bases from J; bases unmatched to any gene: 9. This CDR3 has 15 residues. The germline V gene encodes CDR1 LNHDA and CDR2 SQIVND (reference sequence). CDR3 bases: TGTGCCAGTAGTCTCCCGCAGGGGGCACGCAATGAGCAGTTCTTC. Its protein is CASSLPQGARNEQFF.

This clone was detected only once. The chain is built from TRBV5-4 and TRBJ2-1; 9 bases map to TRBD1. The CDR3 has 15 residues. After removal of 4 bases from V and 8 bases from J, the junction contained 10 bases not matched to a gene. Per germline, CDR1 SGHNT and CDR2 YYREEE (reference sequence). CDR3 protein: CASSHGQGNRYEQFF. CDR3 DNA: TGTGCCAGCAGCCATGGACAGGGGAATCGCTATGAGCAGTTCTTC.

The chain is built from TRBV12-5 and TRBJ2-5, with D perhaps TRBD2 (8 bases). Germline V gene lookup returns CDR1 LGHNT and CDR2 FRNRAP. V was pared by 4 bases and J by 1 base, with 19 bases between. The CDR3 is 17 residues long. In DNA, the CDR3 is TGTGCTAGTGGTTGGGGCACGCGGGGGGACAGCCAAGAGACCCAGTACTTC. This encodes CASGWGTRGDSQETQYF.

The CDR3 DNA reads TGTGCCAGCAGCCGAGACACAACAATTGGGACTGAAGCTTTCTTT. This encodes CASSRDTTIGTEAFF. The chain has TRBV7-9 and TRBJ1-1; D unresolved. CDR1 and CDR2 (germline): SEHNR, FQNEAQ (reference sequence). Trimming took off 5 bases at V and 5 bases at J, with 18 bases between the two ends. The CDR3 spans 15 residues. Supplemented by reference TRBV7-9 and TRBJ1-1, the full variable domain reads DTGVSQNPRHKITKRGQNVTFRCDPISEHNRLYWYRQTLGQGPEFLTYFQNEAQLEKSRLLSDRFSAERPKGSFSTLEIQRTEQGDSAMYLCASSRDTTIGTEAFFGQGTRLTVV.

The chain employs TRBV27 and TRBJ2-5; 10 nucleotides agree with TRBD2. V lost 5 bases to trimming and J lost 7 bases; unmatched junction nucleotides: 7. The CDR3 extends over 14 amino acids. Germline CDR1 reads MNHEY; CDR2 reads SMNVEV (reference sequence). CDR3 bases: TGTGCCAGCAGTCCAGGACTAGCGGCAGGGACCCAGTACTTC. It codes for CASSPGLAAGTQYF.

V usage is TRBV28 and J usage is TRBJ2-7; 8 bases fit TRBD2. CDR1 is MDHEN, CDR2 SYDVKM, per germline. Trimming cost V 6 bases and J 5 bases; bases outside gene matches: 15. This CDR3 comprises 16 residues. The CDR3 sequence is CASSSFGSGSADEQYF. CDR3 DNA sequence: TGTGCCAGCAGCTCCTTTGGAAGCGGGAGTGCAGACGAGCAGTACTTC. The complete variable domain, with remaining parts taken from reference TRBV28 and TRBJ2-7, reads DVKVTQSSRYLVKRTGEKVFLECVQDMDHENMFWYRQDPGLGLRLIYFSYDVKMKEKGDIPEGYSVSREKKERFSLILESASTNQTSMYLCASSSFGSGSADEQYFGPGTRLTVT.

V and J are TRBV28 and TRBJ2-7; 8 bases align to TRBD1. Germline V gene sequence: CDR1 MDHEN, CDR2 SYDVKM. This CDR3 contains 13 residues. V lost 7 bases to trimming and J lost 4 bases; unmatched junction nucleotides: 6. The CDR3 loop reads CASNPTGEYEQYF. In DNA, the CDR3 is TGTGCCAGCAACCCGACAGGGGAATACGAGCAGTACTTC.

The chain employs TRBV2 and TRBJ2-7; TRBD1 matches 7 bases. The CDR3 length is 12 residues. Germline values: CDR1 SNHLY, CDR2 FYNNEI. The trim removed 8 bases at V and 6 bases at J, leaving 7 bases unmatched. The CDR3 nucleotides are TGTGCCAGCGGCGGACAGGTGGTCGAGCAGTACTTC. Amino acids: CASGGQVVEQYF.

V usage is TRBV6-5 and J usage is TRBJ2-3; 11 nucleotides match TRBD1. There are 16 residues in the CDR3. J lost 0 bases, V lost 4 bases, and 3 bases had no gene match. Germline CDR1 is MNHEY and CDR2 is SVGAGI. The CDR3 DNA sequence: TGTGCCAGCAGTTCAGGGACAGGGGGGAGCACAGATACGCAGTATTTT. This sequence encodes CASSSGTGGSTDTQYF.

The table lists this clone with a count of one. One end of the junction varies from germline; a read error may be responsible. J is TRBJ1-1 and V is TRBV5-1, with a possible D match to TRBD1 (6 bases). This CDR3 contains 16 residues. Looked up from germline, CDR1 is SGHRS and CDR2 is YFSETQ. As DNA, the CDR3 is TGCGCCAGCAGTTTGGGGAGGGGGGGTGTGAACACTGAAGCTTTCTTT. This sequence encodes CASSLGRGGVNTEAFF.

This clone has more than one count but fewer than ten. This chain links TRBV2 with TRBJ2-5; perhaps TRBD1 as D (5 bases). The CDR3 sequence is 13 residues long. V lost 11 bases to trimming and J lost 7 bases, with 20 bases between them. Per germline, CDR1 SNHLY and CDR2 FYNNEI. This chain's CDR3 is CALSQAAAGTQYF. In nucleotides, the CDR3 is TGTGCCTTATCACAGGCAGCCGCTGGGACCCAGTACTTC.

The sample holds a few counts of this clone. This rearrangement joins TRBV30 to TRBJ1-2, with a weak D call TRBD1 (6 bases). Trimming stripped 0 bases from V and 8 bases from J, with 16 bases between. Germline CDR1 GTSNPN, CDR2 SVGIG (reference sequence). The length of the CDR3 is 14 residues. DNA for the CDR3: TGTGCCTGGAGTGTACGCCAGGGGATGGAAGGCTACACCTTC. Translated: CAWSVRQGMEGYTF.

The chain couples TRBV18 to TRBJ2-3, with D possibly matching TRBD2 (6 bases). This CDR3 has 16 amino acids. Looked up from germline, CDR1 is KGHSH and CDR2 is LQKENI. V was clipped by 3 bases and J by 1 base, with 14 bases between them. This CDR3 reads CASSPIAGTGTDTQYF. The CDR3 nucleotides are TGTGCCAGCTCACCCATTGCCGGGACTGGCACAGATACGCAGTATTTT. Full variable domain (rest looked up from reference TRBV18 and TRBJ2-3): NAGVMQNPRHLVRRRGQEARLRCSPMKGHSHVYWYRQLPEEGLKFMVYLQKENIIDESGMPKERFSAEFPKEGPSILRIQQVVRGDSAAYFCASSPIAGTGTDTQYFGPGTRLTVL.

V gene TRBV9 combines with J gene TRBJ2-7, with 10 bases matching TRBD2. The V and J ends lost 3 bases and 5 bases, in that order; junction bases with no gene match: 8. The germline V gene has CDR1 SGDLS and CDR2 YYNGEE. The CDR3 loop spans 15 amino acids. CDR3 protein: CASSASGREEDEQYF. CDR3 nucleotide sequence: TGTGCCAGCAGCGCCAGCGGGAGGGAGGAGGACGAGCAGTACTTC.

This chain joins TRBV19 and TRBJ1-4; a possible D gene is TRBD1 (5 bases). Trimming took 3 bases from V and 0 from J, leaving 8 bases between them. Germline V lookup: CDR1 LNHDA, CDR2 SQIVND (reference sequence). There are 15 residues in the CDR3. The CDR3 DNA sequence: TGTGCCAGTAGTATCCAGGGCACAACTAATGAAAAACTGTTTTTT. This codes for CASSIQGTTNEKLFF.